This T cell receptor (beta chain) was sequenced for a study of CD8+ T cells in alopecia areata. Specified treatment: oral pan-JAK inhibitor, 5-10 mg twice daily. RNA was extracted and reverse transcribed into cDNA as the sequencing template. Sequencing used immunoSEQ multiplex PCR; TCRdb keeps in-frame clones, though not all of them. The data contain hundreds of thousands of clones, approximately 60% of them singletons. The table lists this clone with a few counts. As yet, its antigen is unknown. This CDR3 is built from 12 residues. Per the germline V gene, CDR1 is SQVTM and CDR2 is ANQGSEA. Trimming cost V 8 bases and J 3 bases; bases outside gene matches: 7. Study findings and constraints: Scalp clonality and expanded CD8+ clones among the top 100 fell significantly with tofacitinib.

This TCR was sampled from a human donor with alopecia areata. The rearrangement uses TRBV29-1 and TRBJ2-7; 7 positions agree with TRBD2. Sequenced here: CD4+ T cells sorted from blood, sampled at week 52, from a patient treated with tofacitinib. CDR3 in amino acids: CSRGKRGYEQYF. CDR3 DNA: TGCAGCAGAGGGAAGCGGGGCTACGAGCAGTACTTC.